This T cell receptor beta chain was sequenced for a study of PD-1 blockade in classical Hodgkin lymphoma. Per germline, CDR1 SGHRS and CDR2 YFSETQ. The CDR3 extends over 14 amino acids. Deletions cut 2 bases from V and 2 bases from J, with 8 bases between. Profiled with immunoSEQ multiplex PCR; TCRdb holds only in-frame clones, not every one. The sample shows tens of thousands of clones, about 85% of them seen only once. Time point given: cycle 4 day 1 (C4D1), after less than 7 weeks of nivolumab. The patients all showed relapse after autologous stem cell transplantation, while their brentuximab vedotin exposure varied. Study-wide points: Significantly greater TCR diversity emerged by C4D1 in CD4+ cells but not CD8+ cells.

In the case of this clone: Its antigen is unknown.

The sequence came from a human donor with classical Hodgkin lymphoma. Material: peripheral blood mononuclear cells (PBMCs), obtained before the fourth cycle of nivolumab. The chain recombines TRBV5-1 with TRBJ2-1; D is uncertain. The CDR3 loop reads CASSLTPAYNEQFF. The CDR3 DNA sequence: TGCGCCAGCAGCTTAACTCCAGCCTACAATGAGCAGTTCTTC.